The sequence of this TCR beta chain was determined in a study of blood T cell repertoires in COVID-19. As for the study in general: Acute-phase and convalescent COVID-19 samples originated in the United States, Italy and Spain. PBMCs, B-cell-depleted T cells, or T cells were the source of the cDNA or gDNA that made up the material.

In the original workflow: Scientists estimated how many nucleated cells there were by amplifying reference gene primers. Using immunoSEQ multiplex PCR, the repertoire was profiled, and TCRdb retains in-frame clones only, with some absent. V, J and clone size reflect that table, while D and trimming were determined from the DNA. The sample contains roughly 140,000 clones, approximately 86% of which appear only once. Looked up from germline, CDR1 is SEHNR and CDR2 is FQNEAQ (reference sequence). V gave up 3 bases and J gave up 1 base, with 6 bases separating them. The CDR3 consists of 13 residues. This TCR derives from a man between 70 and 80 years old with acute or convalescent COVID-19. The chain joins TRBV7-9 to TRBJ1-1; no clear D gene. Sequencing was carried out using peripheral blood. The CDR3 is CASSLRENTEAFF. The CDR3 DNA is TGTGCCAGCAGCTTGAGGGAGAACACTGAAGCTTTCTTT.